The 18 T cell receptor beta chains below were found in one sample sequenced in a study of blood T cells in healthy people across ages. PCR was performed a second time for about 7 to 12 cycles using a sample-barcoded 5' primer and a J-beta primer mix. Each CDR3 protein gets one entry after TCRdb re-called the 5' RACE reads with MiXCR. In the table there are around 1.1 million distinct CDR3 sequences, roughly two fifths of which are singletons. The sample comprised blood. The receptors were gathered from a man between 18 and 35 years old in good health.

The rearrangement links TRBV20-1 to TRBJ1-6, with a tentative D call TRBD1 (6 bases). Trimming shortened V by 5 bases and J by 5 bases, and 16 bases separated the two germline ends. This CDR3 contains 15 residues. Germline loops: CDR1 DFQATT, CDR2 SNEGSKA (reference sequence). The CDR3 DNA is TGCAGTGCTGGCACCGGACAGCGGAATAATTCACCCCTCCACTTT. Translated: CSAGTGQRNNSPLHF.

J is TRBJ2-5 and V is TRBV20-1; 10 bases are shared with TRBD2. After removal of 6 bases from V and 11 bases from J, the junction contained 15 bases not matched to a gene. In germline, CDR1 is DFQATT, CDR2 SNEGSKA (reference sequence). The CDR3 runs to 14 residues. The CDR3 DNA reads as TGCAGTGCATCGCTAGCGGGGGCGACCAATGAGCAGTACTTC. Its translation: CSASLAGATNEQYF.

V is TRBV27 and J is TRBJ2-1, with D possibly being TRBD1 (6 bases). V was clipped by 2 bases and J by 9 bases, with 11 bases between them. Germline CDR1 MNHEY, CDR2 SMNVEV (reference sequence). CDR3 length equals 13 residues. CDR3 protein: CASSLTGMGEQFF. The CDR3 region has the DNA TGTGCCAGCAGTTTAACAGGGATGGGTGAGCAGTTCTTC.

This clonotype was recorded a few times. This chain connects TRBV7-9 to TRBJ2-1, with a weak D call TRBD1 (5 bases). This CDR3 spans 14 amino acids. In germline, CDR1 is SEHNR, CDR2 FQNEAQ (reference sequence). V was shortened by 5 bases and J by 3 bases, with 11 bases between the two germline ends. CDR3 sequence (DNA): TGTGCCAGCAGCACCGCAGGGTACTACAATGAGCAGTTCTTC. It translates to CASSTAGYYNEQFF.

The rearrangement uses TRBV7-2 and TRBJ1-1, with D tentatively TRBD1 (6 bases). The CDR3 contains 16 residues. Looked up from germline, CDR1 is SGHTA and CDR2 is FQGNSA. V lost 0 bases, J lost 4 bases, and 15 bases lay in between. CDR3 DNA: TGTGCCAGCAGCTTAGCAATCGGGGGGCGCGGCACTGAAGCTTTCTTT. Protein product: CASSLAIGGRGTEAFF.

The genes are TRBV9 and TRBJ1-1; no firm D call. This CDR3 is 15 amino acids long. Germline V CDR1 and CDR2: SGDLS, YYNGEE. Trimming cost V 1 base and J 5 bases, with 15 bases left between them. The CDR3 reads CASSVQETPRTEAFF. CDR3 DNA sequence: TGTGCCAGCAGCGTACAAGAGACCCCGAGGACTGAAGCTTTCTTT.

V is TRBV20-1 and J is TRBJ1-5, with TRBD1 as a possible D gene (6 bases). CDR1 and CDR2 (germline): DFQATT, SNEGSKA (reference sequence). V was pared by 3 bases and J by 7 bases, with 22 bases between. This CDR3 region has 16 residues. The CDR3 DNA reads as TGCAGTGCTAGTGGGGGGGGCCCAAAGGTTGAACAGCCCCAGCATTTT. This encodes CSASGGGPKVEQPQHF.

This clonotype appeared a single time. The V and J genes are TRBV20-1 and TRBJ1-2; tentatively, D is TRBD1 (6 bases). V was cut by 0 bases and J by 8 bases, with 16 bases left in between. This CDR3 is 14 amino acids long. Germline loops: CDR1 DFQATT, CDR2 SNEGSKA (reference sequence). CDR3 sequence reads: CSARDTWGAGGYTF. CDR3 coding DNA: TGCAGTGCTAGAGATACTTGGGGGGCTGGCGGCTACACCTTC.

This clonotype occurred many times. The rearrangement joins TRBV4-2 to TRBJ2-7; D call uncertain. Trimming stripped 0 bases from V and 5 bases from J, with 11 bases between. Germline V gene lookup returns CDR1 LGHNA and CDR2 YNFKEQ. The CDR3 extends over 14 amino acids. CDR3 protein: CASSQDQTLDEQYF. CDR3 DNA sequence: TGTGCCAGCAGCCAAGACCAGACCTTAGACGAGCAGTACTTC.

There are many counts of this clonotype. V gene TRBV2 combines with J gene TRBJ2-3; TRBD1 aligns across 7 bases. The CDR3 covers 13 residues. Germline values: CDR1 SNHLY, CDR2 FYNNEI. The junction had 1 base not matched to a gene; V was cut back by 7 bases and J by 0 bases. Here the CDR3 DNA reads TGTGCCAGCAAGGGGGCTAGCACAGATACGCAGTATTTT. Protein product: CASKGASTDTQYF.

V and J are TRBV5-1 and TRBJ1-5; D may be TRBD1 (5 bases). This CDR3 contains 16 residues. Germline lookup yields CDR1 SGHRS and CDR2 YFSETQ. V was clipped by 4 bases and J by 0 bases, with 14 bases between them. The CDR3 bases are TGCGCCAGCAGCCCGGACGGGGGACCTAGCAATCAGCCCCAGCATTTT. Translating gives CASSPDGGPSNQPQHF.

This clonotype came up a few times. The V call is TRBV12-3 or TRBV12-4, the J call TRBJ1-5; D remains ambiguous. The V end was cut by 5 bases, the J end by 6 bases, with 11 bases between. CDR3 length equals 13 residues. The CDR3 DNA follows: TGTGCCAGCAGTGTAGGGCTTCGTCAGCCCCAGCATTTT. This codes for CASSVGLRQPQHF.

This clonotype occurred a few times. The chain links TRBV2 to TRBJ1-2; no reliable D call. The CDR3 spans 13 residues. Germline V gene sequence: CDR1 SNHLY, CDR2 FYNNEI. Trimming removed 6 bases at V and 0 bases at J, with 8 bases between. CDR3 coding DNA: TGTGCCAGCAGGGTTGAAGCTAACTATGGCTACACCTTC. It specifies CASRVEANYGYTF.

The chain recombines TRBV7-9 with TRBJ2-7, with 12 positions matching TRBD1. V lost 3 bases and J lost 3; bases outside the gene matches: 9. The germline V gene encodes CDR1 SEHNR and CDR2 FQNEAQ (reference sequence). The CDR3 covers 17 residues. The CDR3 region has the DNA TGTGCCAGCAGCTTTGTCTCGGGACAGGGGGCTCTCTACGAGCAGTACTTC. Translated: CASSFVSGQGALYEQYF.

The chain has TRBV7-2 and TRBJ2-1, with D possibly being TRBD1 or TRBD2 (5 bases each). This CDR3 has 18 residues. Germline V CDR1 and CDR2: SGHTA, FQGNSA. The ends were cut back, 5 bases at V and 4 bases at J, with 24 bases in the middle. CDR3 nucleotide sequence: TGTGCCAGCAGCGTAACGACCACCCGGGACCCTGAATACAATGAGCAGTTCTTC. This sequence encodes CASSVTTTRDPEYNEQFF. The full variable domain, with the rest looked up from reference TRBV7-2 and TRBJ2-1, is GAGVSQSPSNKVTEKGKDVELRCDPISGHTALYWYRQSLGQGLEFLIYFQGNSAPDKSGLPSDRFSAERTGGSVSTLTIQRTQQEDSAVYLCASSVTTTRDPEYNEQFFGPGTRLTVL.

This clonotype was detected a few times. V is TRBV5-6 and J is TRBJ2-5, with no clear D. V gave up 1 base and J gave up 9 bases, with 10 bases separating them. The germline V gene has CDR1 SGHDT and CDR2 YYEEEE. This CDR3 contains 12 residues. The chain's CDR3 is CASSLLLGSQYF. CDR3 bases: TGTGCCAGCAGCTTGCTCCTCGGGTCCCAGTACTTC. The full variable domain, completed using reference TRBV5-6 and TRBJ2-5, is DAGVTQSPTHLIKTRGQQVTLRCSPKSGHDTVSWYQQALGQGPQFIFQYYEEEERQRGNFPDRFSGHQFPNYSSELNVNALLLGDSALYLCASSLLLGSQYFGPGTRLLVL.

The chain couples TRBV5-1 to TRBJ2-7; TRBD2 is a possible D gene (6 bases). The CDR3 contains 14 residues. V shed 4 bases and J shed 3 bases, with 14 bases lying between them. Germline V gives CDR1 SGHRS, CDR2 YFSETQ. CDR3 sequence: CASSPAYGGYEQYF. The CDR3 DNA reads TGCGCCAGCAGCCCGGCGTACGGGGGCTACGAGCAGTACTTC.

The table lists this clonotype with a few counts. The chain couples TRBV19 to TRBJ2-6; D call uncertain. V gave up 3 bases and J gave up 0 bases, with 3 bases separating them. CDR1 and CDR2 (germline): LNHDA, SQIVND (reference sequence). The CDR3 is 14 residues long. CDR3 residues: CASSIASGANVLTF. The CDR3 coding sequence is TGTGCCAGTAGTATTGCCTCTGGGGCCAACGTCCTGACTTTC.